The 28 T cell receptor beta chains below come from one sample, sequenced in a study of blood T cell repertoires in COVID-19. TCRdb keeps only in-frame clones here, not all; method: immunoSEQ multiplex PCR. The sample includes fewer than 300,000 clones, roughly 90% of them seen just once. The specimen was peripheral blood. Receptor source: a man between 18 and 29 years old with active or convalescent COVID-19.

The rearrangement uses TRBV29-1 and TRBJ1-1; a weak D match, TRBD1 (6 bases). The CDR3 extends over 16 amino acids. The V and J ends lost 6 bases and 5 bases respectively, with 25 bases between them. Looked up from germline, CDR1 is SQVTM and CDR2 is ANQGSEA. The CDR3 here is CSVLIAGTSIRTEAFF. CDR3 bases: TGCAGCGTCCTAATAGCCGGGACATCCATTCGGACTGAAGCTTTCTTT.

This clone was found a few times. V gene TRBV15 combines with J gene TRBJ1-3, with 8 bases identical to TRBD1. This CDR3 is 15 amino acids long. With V trimmed by 3 bases and J by 4 bases, 5 bases remained unmatched. Germline assignment: CDR1 LNHNV and CDR2 YYDKDF (reference sequence). This chain's CDR3 is CATSRGTGAGNTIYF. The CDR3 nucleotides read TGTGCCACCAGCAGGGGGACAGGAGCAGGAAACACCATATATTTT.

The CDR3 is CASSLGVAGGSEQYF. CDR3 bases: TGCGCCAGCAGCTTGGGAGTGGCGGGGGGCTCCGAGCAGTACTTC. This chain connects TRBV5-1 to TRBJ2-7; 8 nucleotides match TRBD2. Trimming took 0 bases from V and 6 from J; bases not matched to a gene: 8. CDR1 SGHRS and CDR2 YFSETQ come from the germline V gene. This CDR3 contains 15 residues. Using reference TRBV5-1 and TRBJ2-7 for the parts outside the CDR3, the full variable domain is KAGVTQTPRYLIKTRGQQVTLSCSPISGHRSVSWYQQTPGQGLQFLFEYFSETQRNKGNFPGRFSGRQFSNSRSEMNVSTLELGDSALYLCASSLGVAGGSEQYFGPGTRLTVT.

The V call is TRBV6-2 or TRBV6-3, the J call TRBJ2-3; 7 bases fit TRBD2. CDR1 is MNHEY, CDR2 SVGEGT, per germline. Trimming took 1 base from V and 1 from J; bases not matched to a gene: 8. This CDR3 is 17 amino acids long. The CDR3 nucleotides read TGTGCCAGCAGTTACTGGGGAGGGGAAGCGCGCACAGATACGCAGTATTTT. This translates into CASSYWGGEARTDTQYF.

The chain is built from TRBV9 and TRBJ1-5; D remains unclear. Germline V gives CDR1 SGDLS, CDR2 YYNGEE. V lost 4 bases to trimming and J lost 0 bases, with 8 bases between them. The CDR3 covers 14 residues. The CDR3 sequence: CASSPDTSNQPQHF. CDR3 DNA sequence: TGTGCCAGCAGCCCCGACACTAGCAATCAGCCCCAGCATTTT.

This clone was seen only a few times. The V call is TRBV25-1, the J call TRBJ2-5, with 10 bases that match TRBD2. The J segment lost 1 base and the V segment lost 2 bases, leaving 4 bases of the junction unmatched. Germline V gives CDR1 MGHDK, CDR2 SYGVNS. This CDR3 spans 16 amino acids. Here the CDR3 reads CASSETLAGAQETQYF. In nucleotides, the CDR3 is TGTGCCAGCAGTGAAACTCTAGCGGGGGCCCAAGAGACCCAGTACTTC.

The V call is TRBV9, the J call TRBJ2-3; D may be TRBD2 (5 bases). This CDR3 has 17 residues. Germline V gene sequence: CDR1 SGDLS, CDR2 YYNGEE. V lost 2 bases to trimming and J lost 4 bases, with 20 bases between them. The CDR3 sequence is CASSVSQTRSGADTQYF. In nucleotides, the CDR3 is TGTGCCAGCAGCGTCAGCCAGACTCGGTCCGGGGCAGATACGCAGTATTTT.

The V call is TRBV5-1, the J call TRBJ2-1; 7 nucleotides agree with TRBD1. From germline, CDR1 is SGHRS and CDR2 YFSETQ. This CDR3 has 14 residues. J was trimmed by 4 bases and V by 4 bases; bases with no gene match: 5. CDR3 amino acids: CASSPDRVYNEQFF. The CDR3 DNA sequence: TGCGCCAGCAGCCCTGACAGGGTTTACAATGAGCAGTTCTTC.

The chain couples TRBV14 to TRBJ1-3; possibly TRBD1 for D (6 bases). Looked up from germline, CDR1 is SGHDN and CDR2 is FVKESK. V was cut by 4 bases and J by 2 bases, with 9 bases left in between. CDR3 length: 14 amino acids. This chain's CDR3 is CASSPRTAGNTIYF. CDR3 nucleotide sequence: TGTGCCAGCAGCCCGCGGACAGCTGGAAACACCATATATTTT.

The rearrangement uses TRBV7-9 and TRBJ2-1; TRBD1 is a possible D gene (6 bases). The CDR3 spans 18 residues. The V end lost 5 bases, the J end lost 3 bases, and 23 bases lay between the germline ends. Germline loops: CDR1 SEHNR, CDR2 FQNEAQ (reference sequence). CDR3 nucleotides: TGTGCCAGCAGCCCGCCTCTAAGAATAACAGGGAGCTACAATGAGCAGTTCTTC. Translating gives CASSPPLRITGSYNEQFF.

The chain employs TRBV6-2 or TRBV6-3 and TRBJ2-1; D perhaps matches TRBD1 (6 bases). V was clipped by 2 bases and J by 10 bases, with 15 bases between them. This CDR3 is built from 14 residues. Germline CDR1 reads MNHEY; CDR2 reads SVGEGT. CDR3 in amino acids: CASSYRARGVEQFF. CDR3 bases: TGTGCCAGCAGTTACAGGGCCAGGGGAGTAGAGCAGTTCTTC.

V gene TRBV11-2 combines with J gene TRBJ1-1, with TRBD1 matching 7 bases. CDR3 length: 16 residues. Unmatched junction bases numbered 15, after V lost 5 bases and J lost 6 bases. CDR1 is SGHAT and CDR2 is FQNNGV in the germline V gene. The CDR3 reads CASSLRDRRSGAEAFF. The CDR3 DNA is TGTGCCAGCAGCCTCCGGGACAGAAGAAGTGGCGCTGAAGCTTTCTTT.

This clone was seen a few times. J is TRBJ2-1 and V is TRBV12-5; D might be TRBD2 (5 bases). CDR1 and CDR2 (germline): LGHNT, FRNRAP. The CDR3 loop spans 15 amino acids. The V gene lost 2 bases and the J gene lost 5 bases, with 13 bases spanning the gap. CDR3 DNA sequence: TGTGCTAGTGGTTTGTGGGGAGCAGTCAACAATGAGCAGTTCTTC. Translation gives CASGLWGAVNNEQFF. The whole variable domain, remainder taken from reference TRBV12-5 and TRBJ2-1, is DARVTQTPRHKVTEMGQEVTMRCQPILGHNTVFWYRQTMMQGLELLAYFRNRAPLDDSGMPKDRFSAEMPDATLATLKIQPSEPRDSAVYFCASGLWGAVNNEQFFGPGTRLTVL.

The V call is TRBV7-6, the J call TRBJ2-5; D is unresolved. Trimming pared 1 base from V and 5 bases from J, leaving 14 bases between. Germline CDR1 is SGHVS and CDR2 is FNYEAQ. The length of the CDR3 is 15 residues. The CDR3 sequence is CASSLGVRSPETQYF. The CDR3 DNA reads as TGTGCCAGCAGCTTAGGCGTCAGGTCACCGGAGACCCAGTACTTC.

The chain uses TRBV19 and TRBJ2-7, with a weak D call TRBD1 (6 bases). The CDR3 runs 15 residues. Germline loops: CDR1 LNHDA, CDR2 SQIVND (reference sequence). V was shortened by 6 bases and J by 2 bases, with 17 bases between the two germline ends. CDR3: CASSNILRDTYEQYF. The CDR3 nucleotides read TGTGCCAGTAGCAATATCCTCCGGGACACCTACGAGCAGTACTTC. Together with reference TRBV19 and TRBJ2-7, the CDR3 gives the full variable domain: DGGITQSPKYLFRKEGQNVTLSCEQNLNHDAMYWYRQDPGQGLRLIYYSQIVNDFQKGDIAEGYSVSREKKESFPLTVTSAQKNPTAFYLCASSNILRDTYEQYFGPGTRLTVT.

In its sample, this clone was seen a few times. The J gene is TRBJ1-5, the V gene TRBV27; 7 bases are a match to TRBD1. The CDR3 consists of 14 residues. Germline CDR1 and CDR2: MNHEY and SMNVEV (reference sequence). V lost 6 bases and J lost 0; bases outside the gene matches: 2. The CDR3 DNA reads as TGTGCCAGCAGAGGGGGCTTTAGCAATCAGCCCCAGCATTTT. Translating it yields CASRGGFSNQPQHF.

This clone appeared once. This rearrangement joins TRBV9 to TRBJ2-2, with 7 bases that match TRBD2. J was trimmed by 0 bases and V by 2 bases; bases with no gene match: 7. CDR3 size: 17 residues. Germline-derived CDR1 and CDR2 are SGDLS and YYNGEE. The CDR3 sequence: CASSVERGPSNTGELFF. The CDR3 DNA sequence: TGTGCCAGCAGCGTTGAGCGGGGACCCTCGAACACCGGGGAGCTGTTTTTT.

The chain is built from TRBV7-9 and TRBJ2-1; D is ambiguous. The CDR3 covers 14 residues. The germline gives CDR1 SEHNR, CDR2 FQNEAQ (reference sequence). Trimming stripped 3 bases from V and 3 bases from J, with 9 bases between. CDR3 in DNA: TGTGCCAGCAGCTTTAGCCACAACTACAATGAGCAGTTCTTC. Translation gives CASSFSHNYNEQFF.

The chain combines TRBV7-2 with TRBJ2-7, with 7 bases identical to TRBD2. The CDR3 has 14 amino acids. Germline V gives CDR1 SGHTA, CDR2 FQGNSA. Trimming took 7 bases from V and 0 from J; bases not matched to a gene: 6. In DNA form, the CDR3 reads TGTGCCAGCACCTGGGACTACCTCTCCTACGAGCAGTACTTC. Translation: CASTWDYLSYEQYF.

V and J are TRBV4-1 and TRBJ1-1, with D maybe TRBD1 (6 bases). CDR1 is MGHRA, CDR2 YSYEKL, per germline. The germline V and J ends were trimmed by 1 base and 2 bases, with 11 bases remaining between them. The CDR3 sequence is 15 residues long. The CDR3 DNA is TGCGCCAGCAGCCAAGTGCAGGGGTTAAACACTGAAGCTTTCTTT. It encodes CASSQVQGLNTEAFF.

This clone came up once. Written as DNA, the CDR3 is TGCGCCAGCAGCCAAGACTACAGGCGTAATTCACCCCTCCACTTT. Translation gives CASSQDYRRNSPLHF. The rearrangement links TRBV4-1 to TRBJ1-6, with a possible D match to TRBD1 (5 bases). V was pared by 0 bases and J by 6 bases, with 9 bases between. Germline values: CDR1 MGHRA, CDR2 YSYEKL. CDR3 length equals 15 residues.

This sequence joins TRBV7-9 and TRBJ2-2; possibly TRBD1 for D (5 bases). Germline CDR1 and CDR2: SEHNR and FQNEAQ (reference sequence). V was cut by 5 bases and J by 1 base, with 11 bases left in between. CDR3 length equals 15 residues. The CDR3 region is CASSPVTENTGELFF. CDR3 DNA: TGTGCCAGCAGCCCTGTGACAGAGAACACCGGGGAGCTGTTTTTT.

This clone appeared once. The chain is built from TRBV11-2 and TRBJ2-5; TRBD1 aligns across 7 bases. The CDR3 sequence is 13 residues long. After removal of 6 bases from V and 13 bases from J, the junction contained 14 bases not matched to a gene. CDR1 is SGHAT, CDR2 FQNNGV, per germline. The CDR3 is CASSRTGVSATYF. The CDR3 coding sequence is TGTGCCAGCAGTCGAACAGGGGTTTCCGCTACGTACTTC.

This chain connects TRBV15 to TRBJ2-7; D remains unclear. V gave up 3 bases and J gave up 5 bases, with 8 bases separating them. Germline CDR1 and CDR2: LNHNV and YYDKDF (reference sequence). The CDR3 is 12 amino acids. Here the CDR3 reads CATSSRVNEQYF. In DNA, the CDR3 is TGTGCCACCAGCAGTCGGGTTAACGAGCAGTACTTC.

In nucleotides, the CDR3 is TGCGCCAGCAGACATCCTGGGGCAGGGTTGAACATTCAGTACTTC. It yields the protein CASRHPGAGLNIQYF. V gene TRBV23-1 combines with J gene TRBJ2-4, with D possibly TRBD1 on 5 matching bases. TRBV23-1 is known as an ORF, though its function is uncertain. Deletions cut 6 bases from V and 7 bases from J, with 19 bases between. The CDR3 sequence is 15 residues long.

The chain couples TRBV9 to TRBJ1-4; D might be TRBD1 (5 bases). V was pared by 3 bases and J by 8 bases, with 20 bases between. Germline V CDR1 and CDR2: SGDLS, YYNGEE. The CDR3 is 16 residues long. The CDR3 is CASSAAGPTEGEKLFF. The CDR3 nucleotides read TGTGCCAGCAGCGCCGCGGGACCAACAGAAGGAGAAAAACTGTTTTTT.

V usage is TRBV7-6 and J usage is TRBJ1-3; D possibly corresponds to TRBD1 (6 bases). Per the germline V gene, CDR1 is SGHVS and CDR2 is FNYEAQ. V lost 0 bases to trimming and J lost 2 bases, with 14 bases between them. The CDR3 length is 17 residues. DNA for the CDR3: TGTGCCAGCAGCTTAGCGGAGAATCAGGGGCCTGGAAACACCATATATTTT. This translates into CASSLAENQGPGNTIYF.

The V gene is TRBV5-3, the J gene TRBJ1-6; 10 bases match TRBD1. TRBV5-3 is classed as an ORF, of uncertain function. The V gene end was trimmed by 4 bases and the J gene end by 8 bases; junction bases not matched to a gene: 12. The CDR3 sequence is 17 residues long. The CDR3 DNA sequence: TGTGCCAGAAGCATGCCCGGGACAGGGGATGCGGATTCACCCCTCCACTTT. Encoded protein: CARSMPGTGDADSPLHF.